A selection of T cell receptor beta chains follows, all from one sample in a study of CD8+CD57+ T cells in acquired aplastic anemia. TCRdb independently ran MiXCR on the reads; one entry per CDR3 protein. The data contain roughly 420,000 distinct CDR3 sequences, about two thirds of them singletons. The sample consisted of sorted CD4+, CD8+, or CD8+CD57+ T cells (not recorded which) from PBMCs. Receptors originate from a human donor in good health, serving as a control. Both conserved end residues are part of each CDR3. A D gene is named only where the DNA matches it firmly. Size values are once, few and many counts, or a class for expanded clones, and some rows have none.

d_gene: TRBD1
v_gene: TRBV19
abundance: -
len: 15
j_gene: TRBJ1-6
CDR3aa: CASSPGGTGNSPRHF
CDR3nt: TGTGCCAGTTCGCCCGGCGGGACAGGGAATTCTCCCCGCCACTTT

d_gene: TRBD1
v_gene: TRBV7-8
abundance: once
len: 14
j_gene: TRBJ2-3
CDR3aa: CASSGGDRGEAQYF
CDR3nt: TGTGCCAGCAGTGGAGGAGACAGGGGAGAGGCCCAGTATTTT

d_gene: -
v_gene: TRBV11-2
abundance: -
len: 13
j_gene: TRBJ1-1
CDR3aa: CASATAMNTEAFF
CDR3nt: TGTGCCAGCGCCACCGCCATGAACACTGAAGCTTTCTTT

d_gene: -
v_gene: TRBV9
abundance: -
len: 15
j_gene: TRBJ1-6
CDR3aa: CASSPDPSEYSPLHF
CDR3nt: TGTGCCAGCAGCCCAGACCCGTCGGAATATTCACCCCTCCACTTT

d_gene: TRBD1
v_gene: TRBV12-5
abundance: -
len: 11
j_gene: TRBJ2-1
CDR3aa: CASTGVNEQFF
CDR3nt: TGTGCCAGCACAGGGGTCAATGAGCAGTTCTTC

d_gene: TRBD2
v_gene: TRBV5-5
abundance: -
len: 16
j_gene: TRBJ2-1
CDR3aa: CASWAGGAEIYNEQFF
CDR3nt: TGTGCCAGCTGGGCGGGAGGGGCCGAAATTTACAATGAGCAGTTCTTC

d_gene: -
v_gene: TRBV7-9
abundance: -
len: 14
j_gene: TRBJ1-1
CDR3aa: CASSFPFENTEAFF
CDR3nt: TGTGCCAGCAGCTTTCCCTTCGAGAACACTGAAGCTTTCTTT

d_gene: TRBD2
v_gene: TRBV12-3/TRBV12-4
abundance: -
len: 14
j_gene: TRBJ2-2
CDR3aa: CASSTGLAAGELFF
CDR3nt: TGTGCCAGCAGTACAGGACTAGCGGCCGGGGAGCTGTTTTTT

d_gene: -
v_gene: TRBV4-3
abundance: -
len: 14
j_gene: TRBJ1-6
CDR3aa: CASSQDPGNSPLHF
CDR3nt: TGCGCCAGCAGCCAAGATCCTGGGAATTCACCCCTCCACTTT

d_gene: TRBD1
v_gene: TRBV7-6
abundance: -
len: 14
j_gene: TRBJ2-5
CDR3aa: CASSLVDREETQYF
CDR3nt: TGTGCCAGCAGCTTAGTGGACAGGGAGGAGACCCAGTACTTC

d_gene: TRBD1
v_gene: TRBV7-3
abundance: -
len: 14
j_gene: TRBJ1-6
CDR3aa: CASSDRVTDTQYFF
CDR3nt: TGTGCCAGCAGCGACAGGGTCACAGATACGCAGTATTTTTTT

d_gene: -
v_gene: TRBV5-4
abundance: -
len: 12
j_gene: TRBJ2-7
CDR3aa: CASSSHGDEQYF
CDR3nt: TGTGCCAGCAGCTCCCACGGGGACGAGCAGTACTTC

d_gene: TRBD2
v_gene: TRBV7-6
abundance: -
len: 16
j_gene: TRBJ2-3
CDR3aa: CASSVGGSGGTDTQYF
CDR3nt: TGTGCCAGCAGCGTGGGGGGTAGCGGGGGCACAGATACGCAGTATTTT

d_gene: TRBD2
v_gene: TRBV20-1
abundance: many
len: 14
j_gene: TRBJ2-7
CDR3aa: CSARDASGSYEQYF
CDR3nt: TGCAGTGCTAGAGATGCTAGCGGCTCCTACGAGCAGTACTTC

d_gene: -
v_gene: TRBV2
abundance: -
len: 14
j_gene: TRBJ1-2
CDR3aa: CASSLPGEAYGYTF
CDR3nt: TGTGCCAGCAGTCTGCCAGGGGAAGCATATGGCTACACCTTC

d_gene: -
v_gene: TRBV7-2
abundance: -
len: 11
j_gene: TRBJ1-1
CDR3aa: CASSFHADAFF
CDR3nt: TGTGCCAGCAGCTTCCACGCTGATGCTTTCTTT

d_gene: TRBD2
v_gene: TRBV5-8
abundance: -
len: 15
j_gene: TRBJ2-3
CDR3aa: CASNLLLAGADTQYF
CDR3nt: TGTGCCAGCAACTTACTTCTAGCGGGGGCAGATACGCAGTATTTT

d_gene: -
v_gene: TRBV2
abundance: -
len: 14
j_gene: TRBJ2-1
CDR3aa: CASSFVSALAEQFF
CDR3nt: TGTGCCAGCAGCTTTGTCTCTGCTCTAGCGGAGCAGTTCTTC

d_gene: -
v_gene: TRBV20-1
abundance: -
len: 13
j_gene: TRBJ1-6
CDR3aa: CSAIAGDRVYLHF
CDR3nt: TGCAGTGCTATAGCTGGCGACAGAGTCTACCTCCACTTT

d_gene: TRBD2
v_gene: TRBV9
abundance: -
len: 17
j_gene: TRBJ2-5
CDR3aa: CASSTSTSGGHQETQYF
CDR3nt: TGTGCCAGCAGCACCTCGACTAGCGGGGGTCACCAAGAGACCCAGTACTTC

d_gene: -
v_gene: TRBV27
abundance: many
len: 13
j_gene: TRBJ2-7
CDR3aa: CASSRQIHYEQYF
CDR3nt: TGTGCCAGCAGTCGACAGATACACTACGAGCAGTACTTC

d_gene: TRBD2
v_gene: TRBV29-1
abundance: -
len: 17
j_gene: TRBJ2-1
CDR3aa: CSVAGLAGVSSYNEQFF
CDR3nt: TGCAGCGTTGCGGGACTAGCGGGGGTGAGCTCCTACAATGAGCAGTTCTTC

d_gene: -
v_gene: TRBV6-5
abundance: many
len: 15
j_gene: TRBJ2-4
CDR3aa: CASSQSKLAKNIQYF
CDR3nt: TGTGCCAGCAGCCAATCCAAGTTAGCCAAAAACATTCAGTACTTC

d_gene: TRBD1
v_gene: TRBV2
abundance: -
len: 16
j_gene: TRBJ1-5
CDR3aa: CASSEGGRGHDQPQHF
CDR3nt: TGTGCCAGCAGTGAAGGGGGCAGGGGGCACGATCAGCCCCAGCATTTT

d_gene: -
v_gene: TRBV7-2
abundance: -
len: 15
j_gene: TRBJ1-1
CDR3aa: CASSLLGGDLTQAFF
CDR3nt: TGTGCCAGCAGCTTACTGGGAGGGGATCTGACTCAGGCTTTCTTT

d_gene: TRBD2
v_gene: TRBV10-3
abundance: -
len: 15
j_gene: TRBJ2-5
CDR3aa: CATPPGLAGGETQYF
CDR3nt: TGTGCCACCCCGCCGGGACTAGCGGGGGGAGAGACCCAGTACTTC

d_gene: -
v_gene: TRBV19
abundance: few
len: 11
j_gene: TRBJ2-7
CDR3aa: CASSTGIEQYF
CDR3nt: TGTGCCAGTAGTACGGGGATCGAGCAGTACTTC

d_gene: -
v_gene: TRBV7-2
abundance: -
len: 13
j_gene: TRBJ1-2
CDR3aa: CASSHTRGAGYTF
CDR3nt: TGTGCCAGCAGTCATACCCGGGGGGCGGGCTACACCTTC

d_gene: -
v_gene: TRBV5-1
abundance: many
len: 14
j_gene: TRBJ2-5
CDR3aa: CASSLGQEKETQYF
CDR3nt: TGCGCCAGCAGCTTGGGGCAGGAGAAAGAGACCCAGTACTTC